The 32 T cell receptor beta chains given below trace back to one sample, sequenced in a study of radiation and T cells in renal cell carcinoma. The repertoire was sequenced with immunoSEQ multiplex PCR; TCRdb's copy has only in-frame clones and lacks some. The repertoire consists of approximately 110,000 clones, with around 83% occurring once and the leading ten covering under 4%. Time point indicated: baseline pretreatment blood. Noted treatment: 15 Gy SBRT to primary tumor, nephrectomy 4 weeks later. The sample in question was blood, obtained from a patient whose treatment included radiotherapy and nephrectomy. These receptors all stem from a woman aged 60 to 75 with renal cell carcinoma.

The chain uses TRBV6-6 and TRBJ1-4; D gene uncertain. The CDR3 is 12 amino acids. Germline values: CDR1 MNHNY, CDR2 SVGAGI (reference sequence). The V gene lost 6 bases and the J gene lost 7 bases, with 9 bases spanning the gap. The CDR3 DNA sequence: TGTGCCAGCAGGGCAGTGGCTGAAAAACTGTTTTTT. Encoded protein: CASRAVAEKLFF.

The CDR3 loop is CASSVGPGWQPQHF. The CDR3 DNA is TGTGCCAGCAGCGTAGGTCCCGGGTGGCAGCCCCAGCATTTT. V is TRBV9 and J is TRBJ1-5; D unclear. V dropped 0 bases and J dropped 7 bases, with 11 bases sitting between them. Germline values: CDR1 SGDLS, CDR2 YYNGEE. The CDR3 runs 14 residues.

The rearrangement links TRBV6-1 to TRBJ2-7, with D possibly matching TRBD1 (5 bases). V was trimmed by 5 bases and J by 0 bases, leaving 11 bases between them. Germline V gene lookup returns CDR1 MNHNS and CDR2 SASEGT. The CDR3 extends over 14 amino acids. CDR3 bases: TGTGCCAGCAGTTCGACAGCCCTCTCCTACGAGCAGTACTTC. Translating gives CASSSTALSYEQYF.

The CDR3 sequence is CASSFSSSGANVLTF. For the CDR3, the DNA is TGCGCCAGCAGCTTTAGCAGCTCTGGGGCCAACGTCCTGACTTTC. This chain joins TRBV5-1 and TRBJ2-6; D gene uncertain. The germline V and J ends were trimmed by 2 bases and 0 bases, with 6 bases remaining between them. Germline CDR1 is SGHRS and CDR2 is YFSETQ. This CDR3 spans 15 amino acids.

The chain carries TRBV6-6 and TRBJ1-2; D ambiguous. The length of the CDR3 is 11 residues. CDR1 MNHNY and CDR2 SVGAGI come from the germline V gene (reference sequence). Trimming removed 6 bases at V and 2 bases at J, with 4 bases between. The CDR3 region is CASSPNYGYTF. For the CDR3, the DNA is TGTGCCAGCAGCCCGAACTATGGCTACACCTTC.

The CDR3 DNA is TGTGCCAGCAGCCCCCGAGGGGGGTACCACGAGCAGTACTTC. Protein product: CASSPRGGYHEQYF. This chain uses TRBV4-2 with TRBJ2-7; perhaps D is TRBD1 or TRBD2 (6 bases each). The CDR3 length is 14 residues. Trimming took 4 bases from V and 5 from J, leaving 15 bases between them. The germline gives CDR1 LGHNA, CDR2 YNFKEQ.

This clone appeared a few times. This chain links TRBV28 with TRBJ1-1, with D maybe TRBD1 (5 bases). This CDR3 is 14 amino acids long. The V end lost 8 bases, the J end lost 2 bases, and 15 bases lay between the germline ends. Germline CDR1 and CDR2: MDHEN and SYDVKM. The CDR3 loop reads CASGPPGFNTEAFF. The DNA for the CDR3 is TGTGCCAGCGGTCCTCCAGGGTTCAACACTGAAGCTTTCTTT.

The genes are TRBV2 and TRBJ1-3; a possible D gene is TRBD1 (5 bases). Germline V lookup: CDR1 SNHLY, CDR2 FYNNEI. V was cut by 6 bases and J by 3 bases, with 24 bases left in between. The CDR3 extends over 18 amino acids. The CDR3 region is CASRLDNPFRQGGNTIYF. Here the CDR3 DNA reads TGTGCCAGCAGATTGGACAATCCATTCCGTCAAGGTGGAAACACCATATATTTT.

The chain has TRBV7-3 and TRBJ2-7, with D hard to call. The CDR3 runs 15 residues. Germline V gene lookup returns CDR1 SGHTA and CDR2 FQGTGA. V was shortened by 0 bases and J by 0 bases, with 9 bases between the two germline ends. The DNA of the CDR3 is TGTGCCAGCAGCTTAACAGACGGCTCCTCCTACGAGCAGTACTTC. This translates into CASSLTDGSSYEQYF.

Ten or more counts support this clone. The rearrangement uses TRBV9 and TRBJ2-7; TRBD1 is a possible D gene (5 bases). Trimming cost V 3 bases and J 3 bases, with 10 bases left between them. The germline V gene has CDR1 SGDLS and CDR2 YYNGEE. This CDR3 is built from 13 residues. CDR3: CASSEYDSYEQYF. DNA for the CDR3: TGTGCCAGCAGCGAATATGACAGCTACGAGCAGTACTTC.

The chain joins TRBV7-3 to TRBJ2-7; D not certain. There are 12 residues in the CDR3. Germline lookup yields CDR1 SGHTA and CDR2 FQGTGA. V lost 2 bases and J 2 bases, leaving 4 bases between the germline ends. The CDR3 nucleotides read TGTGCCAGCAGCTTATCGGCCTACGAGCAGTACTTC. Its protein product is CASSLSAYEQYF.

This clone was counted a single time. The chain recombines TRBV2 with TRBJ1-4; D is unclear. The germline gives CDR1 SNHLY, CDR2 FYNNEI. The CDR3 length is 15 residues. V was clipped by 3 bases and J by 5 bases, with 13 bases between them. The CDR3 region has the DNA TGTGCCAGCAGTGAGGCTGGACGGATAAATGAAAAACTGTTTTTT. Translated, it gives CASSEAGRINEKLFF.

This clone was observed once. The DNA is left out, because the CDR3 cannot be placed on it with certainty; the CDR3 is given as TCRdb lists it. The rearrangement links TRBV28 to TRBJ1-1; the D segment call TRBD1 is taken from the table without a DNA check. Counting both end residues, the CDR3 totals 15 amino acids. Germline CDR1 is MDHEN and CDR2 is SYDVKM. The CDR3: CASSFLAGKNTEAFF.

The chain uses TRBV5-1 and TRBJ2-1; TRBD1 agrees at 8 bases. The V gene's germline CDR1 is SGHRS and CDR2 YFSETQ. The CDR3 contains 15 residues. Trimming took 3 bases from V and 2 from J; bases not matched to a gene: 4. CDR3 sequence: CASSSDRGTYNEQFF. CDR3 DNA sequence: TGCGCCAGCAGCTCAGACAGGGGTACCTACAATGAGCAGTTCTTC.

The chain has TRBV15 and TRBJ1-5; perhaps TRBD1 as D (5 bases). Germline CDR1 and CDR2: LNHNV and YYDKDF (reference sequence). The CDR3 sequence is 17 residues long. Trimming stripped 5 bases from V and 2 bases from J, with 19 bases between. CDR3 protein: CATSGLYGGTGNQPQHF. The CDR3 nucleotides are TGTGCCACCAGCGGCCTATATGGGGGTACGGGCAATCAGCCCCAGCATTTT. Drawing the rest from reference TRBV15 and TRBJ1-5, the complete variable domain is DAMVIQNPRYQVTQFGKPVTLSCSQTLNHNVMYWYQQKSSQAPKLLFHYYDKDFNNEADTPDNFQSRRPNTSFCFLDIRSPGLGDTAMYLCATSGLYGGTGNQPQHFGDGTRLSIL.

This clone has a handful of counts. The chain employs TRBV5-4 and TRBJ1-1; D is perhaps TRBD1 (6 bases). Trimming took off 0 bases at V and 4 bases at J, with 10 bases between the two ends. The germline V gene encodes CDR1 SGHNT and CDR2 YYREEE (reference sequence). The CDR3 totals 14 residues. As DNA, the CDR3 is TGTGCCAGCAGCTTGGCCGGGGGCATCACTGAAGCTTTCTTT. Its protein is CASSLAGGITEAFF.

The V call is TRBV11-2, the J call TRBJ1-3, with D uncertain. The CDR3 loop spans 14 amino acids. CDR1 SGHAT and CDR2 FQNNGV come from the germline V gene. V was cut by 1 base and J by 0 bases, with 4 bases left in between. CDR3 DNA: TGTGCCAGCAGCTTAGGACACTCTGGAAACACCATATATTTT. Translating it yields CASSLGHSGNTIYF.

V is TRBV7-9 and J is TRBJ2-2; TRBD1 matches at 8 bases. Germline V lookup: CDR1 SEHNR, CDR2 FQNEAQ (reference sequence). The CDR3 contains 17 residues. Trimming cost V 1 base and J 7 bases; bases outside gene matches: 11. The CDR3 coding sequence is TGTGCCAGCAGCTTAGGCCTCCTGGACAGGGACGGCGGGGAGCTGTTTTTT. This translates into CASSLGLLDRDGGELFF.

This chain uses TRBV9 with TRBJ1-2; D is uncertain. This CDR3 is 13 amino acids long. From germline, CDR1 is SGDLS and CDR2 YYNGEE. The ends were cut back, 4 bases at V and 1 base at J, with 8 bases in the middle. The CDR3 reads CASSLMGNYGYTF. CDR3 bases: TGTGCCAGCAGCCTAATGGGTAACTATGGCTACACCTTC.

The CDR3 bases are TGTGCCAGCAGTTTAAGCCTAGCGGGAGGGGGCTACGAGCAGTACTTC. Translated, it gives CASSLSLAGGGYEQYF. The chain joins TRBV27 to TRBJ2-7; TRBD2 agrees at 12 bases. The CDR3 loop spans 16 amino acids. Germline V CDR1 and CDR2: MNHEY, SMNVEV (reference sequence). Trimming cost V 2 bases and J 3 bases; bases outside gene matches: 5.

The chain is built from TRBV6-1 and TRBJ2-2; D is ambiguous. The length of the CDR3 is 13 residues. The germline V gene encodes CDR1 MNHNS and CDR2 SASEGT. The ends were cut back, 5 bases at V and 2 bases at J, with 6 bases in the middle. CDR3 sequence (DNA): TGTGCCAGCAGTTATACTAACACCGGGGAGCTGTTTTTT. Protein sequence: CASSYTNTGELFF.

This clone has just a few counts. The rearrangement joins TRBV7-2 to TRBJ2-7, with TRBD1 matching over 7 bases. After removal of 5 bases from V and 3 bases from J, the junction contained 4 bases not matched to a gene. This CDR3 contains 13 residues. From germline, CDR1 is SGHTA and CDR2 FQGNSA. CDR3 in DNA: TGTGCCAGCAGCCGGGACAGAGTCTACGAGCAGTACTTC. Translation: CASSRDRVYEQYF.

The chain couples TRBV4-1 to TRBJ1-4; unclear D gene. This CDR3 contains 17 residues. V was pared by 0 bases and J by 13 bases, with 24 bases between. Germline CDR1 MGHRA, CDR2 YSYEKL. The CDR3, as DNA: TGCGCCAGCAGCCAAGATCGGATTGTGGAAAGCCGGAAGGGACTGTTTTTT. Amino acids: CASSQDRIVESRKGLFF.

In this sample, this clone turned up a few times. The chain combines TRBV27 with TRBJ1-4, with D perhaps matching TRBD1 (5 bases). The CDR3 consists of 14 residues. Between the trimmed V and J ends, which lost 3 bases and 5 bases, there was a span of 10 bases. The germline CDR1 and CDR2 sequences are MNHEY and SMNVEV (reference sequence). The CDR3 loop reads CASSFRQGNEKLFF. The DNA for the CDR3 is TGTGCCAGCAGTTTCCGGCAGGGAAATGAAAAACTGTTTTTT.

Written as DNA, the CDR3 is TGTGCCAGCAGCTCGGGACTAGCGGGGGGTTACGAGCAGTACTTC. It codes for CASSSGLAGGYEQYF. V gene TRBV6-5 combines with J gene TRBJ2-7; 15 bases map to TRBD2. There are 15 residues in the CDR3. The V gene end was trimmed by 6 bases and the J gene end by 4 bases; junction bases not matched to a gene: 4. CDR1 and CDR2 (germline): MNHEY, SVGAGI.

V gene TRBV29-1 combines with J gene TRBJ2-7, with 7 bases aligning to TRBD1. The V and J ends lost 4 bases and 5 bases, in that order; junction bases with no gene match: 8. CDR1 SQVTM and CDR2 ANQGSEA come from the germline V gene. The CDR3 has 13 amino acids. The CDR3: CSVATTGYHEQYF. DNA for the CDR3: TGCAGCGTTGCCACGACAGGGTACCACGAGCAGTACTTC.

In its sample, this clone was seen a few times. This chain uses TRBV18 with TRBJ2-3, with D perhaps matching TRBD1 or TRBD2 (5 bases each). CDR1 KGHSH and CDR2 LQKENI come from the germline V gene. The CDR3 loop spans 15 amino acids. V lost 1 base, J lost 3 bases, and 11 bases lay in between. CDR3 region: CASSPQGTSTDTQYF. In nucleotides, the CDR3 is TGTGCCAGCTCACCACAGGGGACGAGTACAGATACGCAGTATTTT.

This chain connects TRBV28 to TRBJ1-1; tentative D call: TRBD1 (6 bases). V lost 6 bases to trimming and J lost 8 bases, with 13 bases between them. This CDR3 spans 12 amino acids. Looked up from germline, CDR1 is MDHEN and CDR2 is SYDVKM. In nucleotides, the CDR3 is TGTGCCAGCAGAAGAGGACAGCTAGAAGCTTTCTTT. Residues: CASRRGQLEAFF.

This sequence joins TRBV7-3 and TRBJ1-6, with D perhaps matching TRBD1 (5 bases). CDR3 size: 15 residues. V lost 5 bases and J 9 bases, leaving 17 bases between the germline ends. CDR1 SGHTA and CDR2 FQGTGA come from the germline V gene. Here the CDR3 reads CASSRSGTETSPLHF. The CDR3 DNA reads as TGTGCCAGCAGCAGATCCGGGACCGAAACTTCACCCCTCCACTTT.

DNA for the CDR3: TGTGCCAGCAGTGAAGACTGGTTCTCCTACGAGCAGTACTTC. Translation: CASSEDWFSYEQYF. The chain uses TRBV6-5 and TRBJ2-7, with D hard to call. CDR3 length equals 14 residues. Trimming removed 5 bases from V and 0 bases from J, with 11 bases in between. Per germline, CDR1 MNHEY and CDR2 SVGAGI.

The CDR3 reads CASSFGTGDAYEQYF. The CDR3 DNA sequence: TGTGCCAGCAGCTTCGGGACAGGAGACGCCTACGAGCAGTACTTC. V is TRBV5-6 and J is TRBJ2-7, with 8 bases that match TRBD1. This CDR3 contains 15 residues. The germline gives CDR1 SGHDT, CDR2 YYEEEE. The junction had 6 bases not matched to a gene; V was cut back by 2 bases and J by 2 bases.

This clone was counted a few times. CDR3 amino acids: CASSSLGTAIYGYTF. For the CDR3, the DNA is TGTGCCAGCAGCTCACTCGGGACAGCGATCTATGGCTACACCTTC. V gene TRBV7-9 combines with J gene TRBJ1-2, with TRBD1 matching 7 bases. The V and J ends lost 4 bases and 4 bases, in that order; junction bases with no gene match: 9. The CDR3 extends over 15 amino acids. Germline V gene data show CDR1 as SEHNR and CDR2 as FQNEAQ (reference sequence).